A single TCR beta chain is shown here with its context. The data were obtained in a study of T cell changes during pregnancy in multiple sclerosis. V lost 0 bases to trimming and J lost 8 bases, with 11 bases between them. Per the germline V gene, CDR1 is SGHVS and CDR2 is FNYEAQ. This CDR3 region has 14 residues. TCRdb keeps only in-frame clones here, not all; method: immunoSEQ multiplex PCR. Among tens of thousands of clones listed, about 89% were seen once. The chain uses TRBV7-6 and TRBJ2-4, with D tentatively TRBD2 (5 bases). The receptor's source is a female donor with multiple sclerosis, enrolled in a pregnancy study. Sequencing was performed on peripheral blood, taken after pregnancy. The CDR3 is CASSLAGPGDIQYF. The CDR3 coding sequence is TGTGCCAGCAGCTTAGCGGGTCCCGGGGACATTCAGTACTTC. Combining the CDR3 with reference TRBV7-6 and TRBJ2-4 gives the whole variable domain GAGVSQSPRYKVTKRGQDVALRCDPISGHVSLYWYRQALGQGPEFLTYFNYEAQQDKSGLPNDRFSAERPEGSISTLTIQRTEQRDSAMYRCASSLAGPGDIQYFGAGTRLSVL.